Sequencing of this T cell receptor (beta chain) was carried out in a study of cytomegalovirus exposure and HLA in healthy donors. Study-level findings and limits: Relative to the approximately 680-donor mean, N-insertions were reportedly fewer in an Asian-associated ancestry cluster in a later analysis.

The CDR3 runs 15 residues. The germline V gene has CDR1 MNHEY and CDR2 SMNVEV (reference sequence). Trimming removed 6 bases from V and 7 bases from J, with 21 bases in between. Donors in the study were healthy people who gave bone marrow. At the time of sampling, donors were nominally healthy, though unrecorded immune exposures were likely. The PCR employed 60 Vbeta primers together with 13 Jbeta primers. Repertoires were generated with immunoSEQ multiplex PCR, while TCRdb's copy carries only in-frame clones and drops some. The table has 55,000 to 80,000 clones, about 65% seen once; the top ten hold approximately 23%. A note on this clone: Its antigen is unknown.

Input material: PBMCs. This sequence originates from a man between 50 and 59 years old in good health and CMV-seropositive. J is TRBJ1-2 and V is TRBV27, with a possible D match to TRBD1 (6 bases). The CDR3 loop is CASSYVGTNSGGYTF. CDR3 bases: TGTGCCAGCAGCTATGTCGGGACAAATTCTGGTGGCTACACCTTC.